Listed here are 23 T cell receptor beta chains from one sample, sequenced in a study of T cell responses to AZD1222 COVID-19 vaccine. Profiling relied on immunoSEQ multiplex PCR, and the TCRdb table lists in-frame clones only, not all of them. The table lists approximately 130,000 clones, 90% of them singletons. Sequenced here: peripheral blood, sampled on day 0 of AZD1222 vaccination. All receptors derive from an adult in good health.

This chain uses TRBV7-2 with TRBJ1-6, with TRBD1 identical over 9 bases. The CDR3 runs to 14 residues. V dropped 3 bases and J dropped 10; count of bases not matched to a gene: 4. Germline V gene data show CDR1 as SGHTA and CDR2 as FQGNSA. CDR3 coding DNA: TGTGCCAGCAGCTTGGGGGACAGGGTGTCACCCCTCCACTTT. It yields the protein CASSLGDRVSPLHF.

The table lists this clone with a count of one. The V and J genes are TRBV27 and TRBJ1-4; no reliable D call. CDR1 is MNHEY and CDR2 is SMNVEV in the germline V gene (reference sequence). Trimming removed 6 bases from V and 8 bases from J, with 19 bases in between. The CDR3 extends over 15 amino acids. The CDR3 region has the DNA TGTGCCAGCAGCCTGTACAGAGGGAGAGGGGAAAAACTGTTTTTT. This gives the protein CASSLYRGRGEKLFF.

The rearrangement joins TRBV7-9 to TRBJ2-1; 10 nucleotides match TRBD2. The CDR3 extends over 19 amino acids. CDR1 is SEHNR and CDR2 is FQNEAQ in the germline V gene (reference sequence). V was pared by 5 bases and J by 2 bases, with 15 bases of the junction left unmatched. CDR3 sequence (DNA): TGTGCCAGCAGCCCTCCTCTGGCTAGCGGGAGACTCGCCTACAATGAGCAGTTCTTC. Protein sequence: CASSPPLASGRLAYNEQFF.

Concerning this clone: The same CDR3 arises from other DNA sequences in this sample as well. V usage is TRBV4-1 and J usage is TRBJ1-5; 7 bases agree with TRBD1. With 1 base clipped from V and 6 bases from J, the junction kept 6 bases outside the gene matches. Looked up from germline, CDR1 is MGHRA and CDR2 is YSYEKL. This CDR3 has 15 amino acids. This CDR3 is CASSQVTGVRQPQHF. The DNA for the CDR3 is TGCGCCAGCAGCCAAGTAACAGGGGTGCGTCAGCCCCAGCATTTT.

This chain connects TRBV29-1 to TRBJ2-5, with D perhaps matching TRBD1 (5 bases). The CDR3 totals 13 residues. Trimming removed 1 base from V and 5 bases from J, with 11 bases in between. CDR1 and CDR2 from the germline V gene are SQVTM and ANQGSEA. The CDR3 protein is CSVEGHGAETQYF. The DNA for the CDR3 is TGCAGCGTTGAAGGCCATGGGGCGGAGACCCAGTACTTC.

The chain is built from TRBV28 and TRBJ2-1; possible D gene TRBD2, 7 bases. The germline CDR1 and CDR2 sequences are MDHEN and SYDVKM. The V end lost 7 bases, the J end lost 0 bases, and 13 bases lay between the germline ends. This CDR3 contains 15 residues. CDR3 DNA: TGTGCCAGCATCAAAGGGGGGGGCTCCTACAATGAGCAGTTCTTC. This gives the protein CASIKGGGSYNEQFF. Based on the CDR3 plus reference TRBV28 and TRBJ2-1, the full variable domain is DVKVTQSSRYLVKRTGEKVFLECVQDMDHENMFWYRQDPGLGLRLIYFSYDVKMKEKGDIPEGYSVSREKKERFSLILESASTNQTSMYLCASIKGGGSYNEQFFGPGTRLTVL.

The rearrangement uses TRBV24-1 and TRBJ2-2, with 9 bases lining up with TRBD2. The CDR3 covers 15 residues. Germline V gene sequence: CDR1 KGHDR, CDR2 SFDVKD. Trimming at V came to 5 bases and at J to 6 bases, leaving 6 bases not matched to a gene. The CDR3 DNA reads as TGTGCCACCAGTGTGCGGGAGGGCCGATCCGGGGAGCTGTTTTTT. It codes for CATSVREGRSGELFF.

The chain links TRBV6-2 or TRBV6-3 to TRBJ2-3, with 9 bases lining up with TRBD2. The CDR3 covers 17 residues. The V gene's germline CDR1 is MNHEY and CDR2 SVGEGT. The ends lost 6 bases at V and 2 bases at J; junction bases unmatched: 12. DNA of the CDR3: TGTGCCAGCAGCTTCATCCCTCTAGCGGGGTACACAGATACGCAGTATTTT. It is translated as CASSFIPLAGYTDTQYF.

V gene TRBV28 combines with J gene TRBJ2-7; D perhaps matches TRBD1 (5 bases). From germline, CDR1 is MDHEN and CDR2 SYDVKM. The V end was cut by 3 bases, the J end by 4 bases, with 10 bases between. This CDR3 has 13 residues. The DNA of the CDR3 is TGTGCCAGCAGTTTGGGGCAGATTTACGAGCAGTACTTC. This translates into CASSLGQIYEQYF.

For this clone: Germline and junction disagree at one end, which may indicate a read error. Other DNA sequences from this sample encode an identical CDR3 as well. The V and J genes are TRBV9 and TRBJ2-1, with 10 positions matching TRBD2. Germline values: CDR1 SGDLS, CDR2 YYNGEE. The CDR3 length is 15 residues. CDR3 residues: CASSVGLAAYNEQFF. CDR3 sequence (DNA): TGCGCCAGCAGCGTAGGACTAGCGGCTTACAATGAGCAGTTCTTC.

The V call is TRBV7-2, the J call TRBJ1-5; weak D call: TRBD1 (6 bases). Trimming took 4 bases from V and 5 from J, leaving 12 bases between them. Germline loops: CDR1 SGHTA, CDR2 FQGNSA. This CDR3 region has 14 residues. The CDR3 protein is CASSSDTGYQPQHF. The CDR3 region has the DNA TGTGCCAGCAGCTCCGACACAGGGTATCAGCCCCAGCATTTT.

The rearrangement joins TRBV5-4 to TRBJ2-3; 12 bases map to TRBD2. The CDR3 runs 17 residues. The J segment lost 5 bases and the V segment lost 4 bases, leaving 11 bases of the junction unmatched. Germline values: CDR1 SGHNT, CDR2 YYREEE (reference sequence). The CDR3 protein is CASSPSGRAGDQDTQYF. The CDR3 DNA reads as TGTGCCAGCAGCCCTAGCGGGAGGGCCGGGGATCAAGATACGCAGTATTTT.

This chain uses TRBV5-1 with TRBJ1-3; no clear D. The CDR3 covers 14 residues. Trimming took 7 bases from V and 0 from J, leaving 11 bases between them. Germline CDR1 reads SGHRS; CDR2 reads YFSETQ. CDR3 sequence reads: CASQKQSSGNTIYF. CDR3 coding DNA: TGCGCCAGCCAGAAACAGAGCTCTGGAAACACCATATATTTT.

The chain combines TRBV5-4 with TRBJ2-3; 7 bases match TRBD2. The CDR3 consists of 14 residues. Germline CDR1 SGHNT, CDR2 YYREEE (reference sequence). Trimming at V came to 2 bases and at J to 0 bases, leaving 0 bases not matched to a gene. This chain's CDR3 is CASSFSGSTDTQYF. The CDR3 coding sequence is TGTGCCAGCAGCTTTAGCGGGAGCACAGATACGCAGTATTTT.

This chain connects TRBV4-2 to TRBJ2-3, with 11 bases matching TRBD2. The CDR3 covers 16 residues. Looked up from germline, CDR1 is LGHNA and CDR2 is YNFKEQ. V lost 0 bases, J lost 2 bases, and 1 base stayed unmatched. The DNA of the CDR3 is TGTGCCAGCAGCCAAGAGGGACTAGCGGACACAGATACGCAGTATTTT. Translation: CASSQEGLADTDTQYF.

The chain couples TRBV15 to TRBJ1-1; D may be TRBD1 (5 bases). CDR3 length equals 17 residues. Germline lookup yields CDR1 LNHNV and CDR2 YYDKDF (reference sequence). V was shortened by 1 base and J by 2 bases, with 17 bases between the two germline ends. The CDR3 DNA is TGTGCCACCAGCAGAGCTTACGGTGGGGGTATCAACACTGAAGCTTTCTTT. This gives the protein CATSRAYGGGINTEAFF.

This clone appeared a single time. This sequence joins TRBV29-1 and TRBJ2-7; 7 nucleotides line up with TRBD2. J gave up 0 bases and V 4 bases, and 3 bases lay outside the gene matches. Germline V CDR1 and CDR2: SQVTM, ANQGSEA. The CDR3 runs to 13 residues. The CDR3 loop is CSVAGRLSYEQYF. CDR3 coding DNA: TGCAGCGTTGCCGGGAGGCTCTCCTACGAGCAGTACTTC.

This clone has a handful of counts. V gene TRBV27 combines with J gene TRBJ1-1; tentatively, D is TRBD1 (5 bases). Per germline, CDR1 MNHEY and CDR2 SMNVEV (reference sequence). CDR3 size: 16 residues. Trimming removed 8 bases from V and 1 base from J, with 20 bases in between. CDR3 nucleotides: TGTGCCAGCCTCTCGTTTGGGAGGGGCGGGAACACTGAAGCTTTCTTT. Its translation: CASLSFGRGGNTEAFF.

The gene calls are TRBV9 and TRBJ2-7; D possibly corresponds to TRBD2 (5 bases). CDR1 SGDLS and CDR2 YYNGEE come from the germline V gene. This CDR3 is 13 amino acids long. The germline V and J ends were trimmed by 2 bases and 1 base, with 7 bases remaining between them. As DNA, the CDR3 is TGTGCCAGCAGCGTCGGGGAATCCTACGAGCAGTACTTC. Its protein product is CASSVGESYEQYF.

The DNA of the CDR3 is TGTGCCAGCAGCTTACAGGACGGGGGCGGCTACACCTTC. It yields the protein CASSLQDGGGYTF. The chain has TRBV13 and TRBJ1-2; possible D gene TRBD1, 6 bases. CDR3 length equals 13 residues. The germline V and J ends were trimmed by 2 bases and 8 bases, with 12 bases remaining between them. The germline V gene encodes CDR1 PRHDT and CDR2 FYEKMQ (reference sequence).

The chain couples TRBV6-1 to TRBJ2-3; D possibly corresponds to TRBD1 (7 bases). The length of the CDR3 is 15 residues. V shed 2 bases and J shed 5 bases, with 14 bases lying between them. The germline V gene encodes CDR1 MNHNS and CDR2 SASEGT. The CDR3 nucleotides are TGTGCCAGCAGTGAAATAGGGCGGGACAGAGATACGCAGTATTTT. Translation: CASSEIGRDRDTQYF.

CDR3 amino acids: CASSSQGIYEQYF. The CDR3 bases are TGCGCCAGCAGCTCGCAGGGGATCTACGAGCAGTACTTC. J is TRBJ2-7 and V is TRBV5-1; perhaps TRBD1 as D (6 bases). Trimming removed 3 bases at V and 3 bases at J, with 10 bases between. The CDR3 covers 13 residues. From germline, CDR1 is SGHRS and CDR2 YFSETQ.

This rearrangement joins TRBV28 to TRBJ2-2, with 8 nucleotides matching TRBD1. The CDR3 is 13 residues long. In germline, CDR1 is MDHEN, CDR2 SYDVKM. V shed 5 bases and J 6 bases; nucleotides not matched to a gene: 2. CDR3 residues: CASSGQGPGELFF. Here the CDR3 DNA reads TGTGCCAGCAGTGGACAGGGCCCCGGGGAGCTGTTTTTT.